These 7 T cell receptor beta chains were sequenced from one sample in a study of immune evolution from preneoplasia to lung adenocarcinoma. Repertoires were generated with immunoSEQ multiplex PCR, while TCRdb's copy carries only in-frame clones and drops some. The sample carries several thousand clones, roughly 88% recorded once. The sequencing input was FFPE atypical adenomatous hyperplasia tissue from the lung. Subset given: atypical adenomatous hyperplasia (AAH), lung preneoplasia. All receptors come from a person between 65 and 80 years old with lung adenocarcinoma.

The chain is built from TRBV11-3 and TRBJ1-1; perhaps TRBD1 as D (5 bases). V was trimmed by 1 base and J by 7 bases, leaving 22 bases between them. Germline assignment: CDR1 SGHNT and CDR2 YENEEA. This CDR3 contains 17 residues. The CDR3 DNA is TGTGCCAGCAGCTTAGCCCCGTGGACGGGAGAAAGGGGTGAAGCTTTCTTT. Amino acids: CASSLAPWTGERGEAFF.

The V and J genes are TRBV6-5 and TRBJ1-5, with TRBD1 matching over 10 bases. The CDR3 contains 14 residues. Unmatched junction bases numbered 5, after V lost 6 bases and J lost 6 bases. CDR1 is MNHEY and CDR2 is SVGAGI in the germline V gene. The CDR3 DNA reads TGTGCCAGCAGGGACAGGGGGGACGGTCAGCCCCAGCATTTT. Protein: CASRDRGDGQPQHF.

The rearrangement uses TRBV19 and TRBJ1-4; tentatively, D is TRBD1 (5 bases). The CDR3 runs to 15 residues. Trimming left V 6 bases short and J 0 bases short, with 11 bases between. Germline CDR1 reads LNHDA; CDR2 reads SQIVND (reference sequence). The CDR3 DNA reads as TGTGCCAGTAGCTTGGGGGAGGCAACTAATGAAAAACTGTTTTTT. It encodes CASSLGEATNEKLFF. Drawing the rest from reference TRBV19 and TRBJ1-4, the complete variable domain is DGGITQSPKYLFRKEGQNVTLSCEQNLNHDAMYWYRQDPGQGLRLIYYSQIVNDFQKGDIAEGYSVSREKKESFPLTVTSAQKNPTAFYLCASSLGEATNEKLFFGSGTQLSVL.

J is TRBJ1-2 and V is TRBV6-5; D is uncertain. Germline lookup yields CDR1 MNHEY and CDR2 SVGAGI. The CDR3 spans 12 residues. V was pared by 7 bases and J by 6 bases, with 12 bases between. The CDR3 is CASTSRRNGYTF. DNA for the CDR3: TGTGCCAGCACCTCCCGTAGAAATGGCTACACCTTC.

Written as DNA, the CDR3 is TGTGCCAGCAGCGTATTACTGAACACCGGGGAGCTGTTTTTT. Protein: CASSVLLNTGELFF. This chain links TRBV9 with TRBJ2-2; D is unclear. The ends were cut back, 1 base at V and 1 base at J, with 5 bases in the middle. The CDR3 consists of 14 residues. CDR1 and CDR2 (germline): SGDLS, YYNGEE.

J is TRBJ2-3 and V is TRBV7-9; 7 bases are shared with TRBD2. The CDR3 length is 15 residues. CDR1 SEHNR and CDR2 FQNEAQ come from the germline V gene (reference sequence). V shed 6 bases and J 7 bases; nucleotides not matched to a gene: 13. In nucleotides, the CDR3 is TGTGCCAGCAGGGGAAGCGGGGCGGCCGGGCATACGCAGTATTTT. The encoded protein is CASRGSGAAGHTQYF. The whole variable domain, remainder taken from reference TRBV7-9 and TRBJ2-3, is DTGVSQNPRHKITKRGQNVTFRCDPISEHNRLYWYRQTLGQGPEFLTYFQNEAQLEKSRLLSDRFSAERPKGSFSTLEIQRTEQGDSAMYLCASRGSGAAGHTQYFGPGTRLTVL.

The chain joins TRBV5-6 to TRBJ1-2; 11 positions match TRBD1. This CDR3 is 13 amino acids long. With 4 bases clipped from V and 8 bases from J, the junction kept 4 bases outside the gene matches. Germline assignment: CDR1 SGHDT and CDR2 YYEEEE. The CDR3 is CASSRGQGAGYTF. CDR3 nucleotides: TGTGCCAGCAGCCGAGGACAGGGGGCCGGCTACACCTTC.